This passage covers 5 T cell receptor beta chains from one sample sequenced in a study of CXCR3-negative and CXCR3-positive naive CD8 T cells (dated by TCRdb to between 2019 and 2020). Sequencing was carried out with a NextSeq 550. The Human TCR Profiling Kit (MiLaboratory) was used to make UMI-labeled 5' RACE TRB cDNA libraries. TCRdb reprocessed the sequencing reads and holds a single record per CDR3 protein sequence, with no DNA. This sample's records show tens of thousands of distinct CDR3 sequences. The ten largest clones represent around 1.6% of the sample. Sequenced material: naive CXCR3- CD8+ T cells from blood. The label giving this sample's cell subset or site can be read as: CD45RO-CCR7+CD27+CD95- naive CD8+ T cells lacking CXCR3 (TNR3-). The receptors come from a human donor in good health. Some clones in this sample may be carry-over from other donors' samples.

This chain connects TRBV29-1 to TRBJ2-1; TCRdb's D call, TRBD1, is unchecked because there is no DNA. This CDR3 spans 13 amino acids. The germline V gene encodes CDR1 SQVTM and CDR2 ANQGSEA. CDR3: CSGRDPPYDEQFF.

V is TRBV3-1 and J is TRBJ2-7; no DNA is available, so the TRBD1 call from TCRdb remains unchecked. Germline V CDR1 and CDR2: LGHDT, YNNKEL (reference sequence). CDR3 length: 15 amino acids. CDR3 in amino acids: CASSQGSPGSYEQYF.

The CDR3 reads CASSEVPGPVGAFF. The rearrangement links TRBV25-1 to TRBJ1-1. This CDR3 contains 14 residues. Germline CDR1 and CDR2: MGHDK and SYGVNS.

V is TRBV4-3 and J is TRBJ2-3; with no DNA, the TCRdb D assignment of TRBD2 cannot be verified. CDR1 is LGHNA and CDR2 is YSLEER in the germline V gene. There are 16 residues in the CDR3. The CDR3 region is CASSPRTSGGPDTQYF.

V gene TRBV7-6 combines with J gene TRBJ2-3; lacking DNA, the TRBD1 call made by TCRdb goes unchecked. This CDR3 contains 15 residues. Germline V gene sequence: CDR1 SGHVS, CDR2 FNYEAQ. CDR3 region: CASSLDRGHTDTQYF. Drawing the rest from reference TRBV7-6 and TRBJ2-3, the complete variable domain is GAGVSQSPRYKVTKRGQDVALRCDPISGHVSLYWYRQALGQGPEFLTYFNYEAQQDKSGLPNDRFSAERPEGSISTLTIQRTEQRDSAMYRCASSLDRGHTDTQYFGPGTRLTVL.